The 32 T cell receptor beta chains given below trace back to one sample, sequenced in a study of cytomegalovirus exposure and HLA in healthy donors. Assay: immunoSEQ multiplex PCR; the TCRdb copy retains only in-frame clones and omits some. The sample contains roughly 250,000 clones, 85% to 90% of which appear only once. The sample taken for sequencing was PBMCs. These receptors came from a man aged 18-30 years in good health and CMV-seronegative.

This chain links TRBV4-1 with TRBJ2-5; 11 bases map to TRBD2. The CDR3 has 17 amino acids. V shed 0 bases and J 5 bases; nucleotides not matched to a gene: 8. Germline CDR1 reads MGHRA; CDR2 reads YSYEKL. The CDR3 is CASSQDGVAGGIETQYF. The CDR3 region has the DNA TGCGCCAGCAGCCAAGATGGAGTAGCGGGGGGGATCGAGACCCAGTACTTC.

This clone was detected a few times. CDR3 in DNA: TGTGCCAGCAGCCAAGGGGTTAGCGGTCCCTACGAGCAGTACTTC. Amino acid sequence: CASSQGVSGPYEQYF. The chain has TRBV4-2 and TRBJ2-7, with TRBD2 as a possible D gene (6 bases). The CDR3 runs 15 residues. CDR1 LGHNA and CDR2 YNFKEQ come from the germline V gene. V was pared by 1 base and J by 2 bases, with 12 bases between.

The V and J genes are TRBV27 and TRBJ2-2, with TRBD2 identical over 10 bases. V lost 4 bases, J lost 7 bases, and 3 bases stayed unmatched. CDR1 and CDR2 from the germline V gene are MNHEY and SMNVEV (reference sequence). This CDR3 comprises 14 residues. Here the CDR3 reads CASSSGLASGELFF. For the CDR3, the DNA is TGTGCCAGCAGTTCGGGACTAGCGAGCGGGGAGCTGTTTTTT.

DNA of the CDR3: TGCAGCGTCCATGACACTGAAGCTTTCTTT. Its protein is CSVHDTEAFF. This rearrangement joins TRBV29-1 to TRBJ1-1, with D unresolved. There are 10 residues in the CDR3. Germline-derived CDR1 and CDR2 are SQVTM and ANQGSEA. Trimming left V 6 bases short and J 3 bases short, with 5 bases between.

This rearrangement joins TRBV9 to TRBJ2-5; D call uncertain. This CDR3 comprises 13 residues. V gave up 0 bases and J gave up 2 bases, with 5 bases separating them. The germline V gene has CDR1 SGDLS and CDR2 YYNGEE. In nucleotides, the CDR3 is TGTGCCAGCAGCGTAGTCCCACAAGAGACCCAGTACTTC. It yields the protein CASSVVPQETQYF.

This rearrangement joins TRBV6-5 to TRBJ1-1; D gene unclear. Deletions cut 10 bases from V and 5 bases from J, with 17 bases between. The CDR3 is 13 residues long. The germline CDR1 and CDR2 sequences are MNHEY and SVGAGI. The CDR3 loop is CATHETRVTEAFF. DNA for the CDR3: TGTGCCACTCACGAAACCCGGGTTACTGAAGCTTTCTTT.

This rearrangement joins TRBV4-1 to TRBJ2-5; 7 bases match TRBD2. Trimming cost V 3 bases and J 5 bases; bases outside gene matches: 3. Germline CDR1 and CDR2: MGHRA and YSYEKL. This CDR3 is 13 amino acids long. The CDR3 DNA is TGCGCCAGCAGCCAGGGAGGGGTGGAGACCCAGTACTTC. Its translation: CASSQGGVETQYF.

This sequence joins TRBV7-8 and TRBJ1-1; D unclear. Germline CDR1 reads SGHVS; CDR2 reads FQNEAQ. The length of the CDR3 is 14 residues. The V and J ends lost 1 base and 1 base respectively, with 7 bases between them. CDR3 protein: CASSLDHRNTEAFF. In nucleotides, the CDR3 is TGTGCCAGCAGCTTAGATCACAGGAACACTGAAGCTTTCTTT.

The gene calls are TRBV5-6 and TRBJ2-3; TRBD2 matches 8 bases. The V gene end was trimmed by 0 bases and the J gene end by 1 base; junction bases not matched to a gene: 4. Looked up from germline, CDR1 is SGHDT and CDR2 is YYEEEE. The CDR3 has 16 amino acids. CDR3 loop: CASSLGAGGGTDTQYF. The CDR3 region has the DNA TGTGCCAGCAGCTTGGGTGCGGGGGGAGGCACAGATACGCAGTATTTT.

The chain uses TRBV4-3 and TRBJ2-3; 12 bases line up with TRBD2. J lost 1 base, V lost 0 bases, and 17 bases had no gene match. The length of the CDR3 is 22 residues. The V gene's germline CDR1 is LGHNA and CDR2 YSLEER. CDR3 sequence: CASSQDPPILAGGFRRTDTQYF. For the CDR3, the DNA is TGCGCCAGCAGCCAAGATCCCCCGATACTAGCGGGGGGTTTCCGCCGCACAGATACGCAGTATTTT.

This clone occurred once. The J gene is TRBJ2-7, the V gene TRBV5-1; TRBD2 is a possible D gene (6 bases). The V gene lost 0 bases and the J gene lost 7 bases, with 26 bases spanning the gap. The germline gives CDR1 SGHRS, CDR2 YFSETQ. This CDR3 has 18 residues. The CDR3 DNA follows: TGCGCCAGCAGCTTGGTAGGAGGGTTCGTCGCTCCCGAGGGGGAGCAGTACTTC. Protein sequence: CASSLVGGFVAPEGEQYF.

The J gene is TRBJ2-2, the V gene TRBV14, with D perhaps matching TRBD2 (6 bases). CDR1 and CDR2 from the germline V gene are SGHDN and FVKESK. The CDR3 runs to 14 residues. The V end lost 4 bases, the J end lost 6 bases, and 12 bases lay between the germline ends. The CDR3 DNA reads TGTGCCAGCAGCCCAGGGACTCTCGCCGGGGAGCTGTTTTTT. Translated, it gives CASSPGTLAGELFF.

The chain carries TRBV9 and TRBJ2-2; 12 bases agree with TRBD2. CDR3 length: 16 amino acids. V dropped 2 bases and J dropped 5; count of bases not matched to a gene: 4. Germline-derived CDR1 and CDR2 are SGDLS and YYNGEE. The CDR3 sequence is CASSVGLAGQTGELFF. The CDR3 DNA follows: TGTGCCAGCAGCGTGGGACTAGCGGGTCAAACCGGGGAGCTGTTTTTT.

This chain joins TRBV4-3 and TRBJ2-7, with 11 positions matching TRBD1. This CDR3 is 16 amino acids long. The V and J ends lost 1 base and 3 bases, in that order; junction bases with no gene match: 5. From germline, CDR1 is LGHNA and CDR2 YSLEER. For the CDR3, the DNA is TGCGCCAGCAGCCAAGTAGGACAGGGGGCCGACTACGAGCAGTACTTC. Amino acids: CASSQVGQGADYEQYF.

This chain joins TRBV7-3 and TRBJ2-5; D gene uncertain. The CDR3 is made up of 13 amino acids. V shed 0 bases and J shed 5 bases, with 7 bases lying between them. CDR1 is SGHTA, CDR2 FQGTGA, per germline. The CDR3 loop reads CASSLTMEETQYF. CDR3 bases: TGTGCCAGCAGCTTAACTATGGAGGAGACCCAGTACTTC. Full variable domain (rest looked up from reference TRBV7-3 and TRBJ2-5): GAGVSQTPSNKVTEKGKYVELRCDPISGHTALYWYRQSLGQGPEFLIYFQGTGAADDSGLPNDRFFAVRPEGSVSTLKIQRTERGDSAVYLCASSLTMEETQYFGPGTRLLVL.

The chain uses TRBV25-1 and TRBJ1-1; possibly TRBD1 for D (6 bases). This CDR3 has 13 amino acids. With 1 base removed from V and 6 bases from J, the gap between germline ends came to 9 bases. Germline V lookup: CDR1 MGHDK, CDR2 SYGVNS. The CDR3 spells CASSESGQSEAFF. For the CDR3, the DNA is TGTGCCAGCAGTGAATCGGGACAATCTGAAGCTTTCTTT.

The rearrangement uses TRBV5-1 and TRBJ1-4; D possibly corresponds to TRBD1 (5 bases). Per germline, CDR1 SGHRS and CDR2 YFSETQ. V was trimmed by 1 base and J by 7 bases, leaving 11 bases between them. CDR3 length: 14 amino acids. The CDR3 sequence is CASSLLTAGEKLFF. The CDR3 coding sequence is TGCGCCAGCAGCTTGTTGACAGCGGGTGAAAAACTGTTTTTT.

This clone came up many times. The V gene is TRBV7-8, the J gene TRBJ1-2; a possible D gene is TRBD1 (5 bases). CDR1 and CDR2 (germline): SGHVS, FQNEAQ. There are 15 residues in the CDR3. V was trimmed by 1 base and J by 0 bases, leaving 9 bases between them. CDR3 DNA: TGTGCCAGCAGCTTAGGACAGCTAGCTAACTATGGCTACACCTTC. Translation gives CASSLGQLANYGYTF. The entire variable domain, with the rest obtained from reference TRBV7-8 and TRBJ1-2, is as follows: GAGVSQSPRYKVAKRGQDVALRCDPISGHVSLFWYQQALGQGPEFLTYFQNEAQLDKSGLPSDRFFAERPEGSVSTLKIQRTQQEDSAVYLCASSLGQLANYGYTFGSGTRLTVV.

The chain links TRBV6-1 to TRBJ1-2; a possible D gene is TRBD1 (6 bases). The CDR3 consists of 14 residues. V was shortened by 5 bases and J by 4 bases, with 14 bases between the two germline ends. Germline V gives CDR1 MNHNS, CDR2 SASEGT. CDR3 sequence: CASSLTTGVYGYTF. DNA of the CDR3: TGTGCCAGCAGTCTTACGACAGGAGTCTATGGCTACACCTTC.

Only one count was recorded for this clone. The rearrangement uses TRBV7-9 and TRBJ2-7; 7 bases fit TRBD1. The germline V gene has CDR1 SEHNR and CDR2 FQNEAQ (reference sequence). The CDR3 is made up of 14 amino acids. V lost 5 bases to trimming and J lost 4 bases; unmatched junction nucleotides: 8. CDR3 loop: CASSLRQGGYEQYF. The DNA of the CDR3 is TGTGCCAGCAGCCTACGACAGGGTGGGTACGAGCAGTACTTC.

This sequence joins TRBV14 and TRBJ1-4; 7 nucleotides align to TRBD1. The germline CDR1 and CDR2 sequences are SGHDN and FVKESK. V trimming: 6 bases; J trimming: 7 bases; junction bases outside the gene matches: 14. The CDR3 is 16 residues long. This CDR3 reads CASSRTGKNGIEKLFF. CDR3 DNA sequence: TGTGCCAGCAGTCGGACAGGAAAAAACGGTATTGAAAAACTGTTTTTT.

The rearrangement uses TRBV5-4 and TRBJ1-1; D is possibly TRBD1 (6 bases). V was shortened by 0 bases and J by 0 bases, with 9 bases between the two germline ends. The CDR3 consists of 15 residues. From germline, CDR1 is SGHNT and CDR2 YYREEE (reference sequence). As DNA, the CDR3 is TGTGCCAGCAGCTTGGGAGGGGGTTTGAACACTGAAGCTTTCTTT. It specifies CASSLGGGLNTEAFF. Full variable domain (outside the CDR3, taken from reference TRBV5-4 and TRBJ1-1): ETGVTQSPTHLIKTRGQQVTLRCSSQSGHNTVSWYQQALGQGPQFIFQYYREEENGRGNFPPRFSGLQFPNYSSELNVNALELDDSALYLCASSLGGGLNTEAFFGQGTRLTVV.

CDR3 protein: CASSPHPGPGGNTIYF. The CDR3 DNA reads as TGTGCCAGCAGCCCTCATCCGGGACCGGGGGGCAACACCATATATTTT. The chain is built from TRBV9 and TRBJ1-3, with D possibly matching TRBD1 (6 bases). The V and J ends lost 4 bases and 7 bases respectively, with 21 bases between them. From germline, CDR1 is SGDLS and CDR2 YYNGEE. The CDR3 has 16 residues.

The chain uses TRBV18 and TRBJ1-2; 8 bases are shared with TRBD1. The V gene's germline CDR1 is KGHSH and CDR2 LQKENI. The length of the CDR3 is 14 residues. V shed 3 bases and J 7 bases; nucleotides not matched to a gene: 7. The CDR3 DNA reads as TGTGCCAGCTCACCCGAAGGACAGGGCAGTGGCTACACCTTC. Protein: CASSPEGQGSGYTF.

The chain uses TRBV6-1 and TRBJ2-1, with D perhaps matching TRBD2 (6 bases). Deletions cut 11 bases from V and 10 bases from J, with 15 bases between. The CDR3 runs 11 residues. Germline loops: CDR1 MNHNS, CDR2 SASEGT. CDR3 DNA sequence: TGTGCCGGTAAGATAAGCGGGGAGCAGTTCTTC. Protein: CAGKISGEQFF.

The chain has TRBV19 and TRBJ1-3; possibly TRBD1 for D (6 bases). This CDR3 has 15 amino acids. The V end lost 7 bases, the J end lost 4 bases, and 17 bases lay between the germline ends. The germline CDR1 and CDR2 sequences are LNHDA and SQIVND (reference sequence). The CDR3 DNA reads as TGTGCCAGTACCAAAGGGGGTTCAGAGGGAAACACCATATATTTT. Its protein is CASTKGGSEGNTIYF.

V and J are TRBV27 and TRBJ1-6; no clear D. CDR1 is MNHEY and CDR2 is SMNVEV in the germline V gene (reference sequence). V dropped 4 bases and J dropped 7 bases, with 8 bases sitting between them. CDR3 size: 13 residues. The CDR3, as DNA: TGTGCCAGCAGTTCACTCCAAAATTCACCCCTCCACTTT. Protein: CASSSLQNSPLHF.

The chain uses TRBV7-2 and TRBJ2-5, with D possibly matching TRBD2 (6 bases). The CDR3 has 15 residues. The germline V gene has CDR1 SGHTA and CDR2 FQGNSA. V lost 4 bases to trimming and J lost 1 base, with 13 bases between them. The CDR3 DNA follows: TGTGCCAGCAGCTCGGAGGGGCAGCTCCAAGAGACCCAGTACTTC. This codes for CASSSEGQLQETQYF.

V gene TRBV11-3 combines with J gene TRBJ2-1; possible D gene TRBD1, 5 bases. Deletions cut 5 bases from V and 7 bases from J, with 18 bases between. The CDR3 consists of 15 residues. CDR1 is SGHNT and CDR2 is YENEEA in the germline V gene. The CDR3 nucleotides are TGTGCCAGCAGCGCCTGGGTAGGGGCAGGGAATGAGCAGTTCTTC. As protein: CASSAWVGAGNEQFF.

The chain employs TRBV2 and TRBJ2-7; TRBD2 matches 7 bases. CDR1 and CDR2 from the germline V gene are SNHLY and FYNNEI. V was clipped by 5 bases and J by 2 bases; unmatched bases: 6. CDR3 size: 14 residues. The CDR3 sequence: CASSREEGPYEQYF. The CDR3 bases are TGTGCCAGCAGTCGGGAGGAGGGACCCTACGAGCAGTACTTC.

The chain recombines TRBV5-6 with TRBJ2-1, with D perhaps TRBD1 (5 bases). The germline V gene has CDR1 SGHDT and CDR2 YYEEEE. This CDR3 has 16 residues. Trimming left V 4 bases short and J 0 bases short, with 14 bases between. This chain's CDR3 is CASSPPRVYSYNEQFF. The CDR3 coding sequence is TGTGCCAGCAGCCCGCCCAGGGTCTACTCCTACAATGAGCAGTTCTTC. Full variable domain (remainder filled in from reference TRBV5-6 and TRBJ2-1): DAGVTQSPTHLIKTRGQQVTLRCSPKSGHDTVSWYQQALGQGPQFIFQYYEEEERQRGNFPDRFSGHQFPNYSSELNVNALLLGDSALYLCASSPPRVYSYNEQFFGPGTRLTVL.

The rearrangement joins TRBV6-1 to TRBJ1-4; 8 bases agree with TRBD1. After removal of 6 bases from V and 8 bases from J, the junction contained 5 bases not matched to a gene. This CDR3 has 13 residues. In germline, CDR1 is MNHNS, CDR2 SASEGT. CDR3 sequence (DNA): TGTGCCAGCAGCGAAAACAGGGGGGAAAAACTGTTTTTT. It specifies CASSENRGEKLFF.